Listed here are 10 T cell receptor beta chains from one sample, sequenced in a study of T-cell reconstitution after alpha-beta-depleted transplantation in children. TCRbeta library construction was performed incorporating unique molecular identifiers. TCRdb re-analysed the PCR reads in MiXCR, keeping a single row per CDR3 protein. The sample consists of hundreds of thousands of distinct CDR3 sequences, 15% to 20% of them appearing once. The source was PBMCs, mostly from graft donor cells, collected 360 days after TCRalphabeta/CD19-depleted stem cell transplant. All receptors come from a male patient aged 2-15 years who had a stem cell transplant for acute lymphoblastic leukemia, so the T cells may come from the graft donor.

In its sample, this clonotype was seen a few times. The rearrangement joins TRBV29-1 to TRBJ2-7, with a possible D match to TRBD1 (6 bases). V was shortened by 7 bases and J by 4 bases, with 14 bases between the two germline ends. The CDR3 is 12 residues long. Looked up from germline, CDR1 is SQVTM and CDR2 is ANQGSEA. CDR3 in amino acids: CSALQGGYEQYF. In DNA, the CDR3 is TGCAGCGCCCTTCAAGGGGGTTACGAGCAGTACTTC.

This chain connects TRBV5-1 to TRBJ1-4; D uncertain. V lost 0 bases and J lost 0, with 6 bases in between. CDR1 and CDR2 from the germline V gene are SGHRS and YFSETQ. The CDR3 totals 15 residues. The CDR3 loop reads CASSLGTTTNEKLFF. As DNA, the CDR3 is TGCGCCAGCAGCTTGGGGACTACAACTAATGAAAAACTGTTTTTT.

This clonotype came up many times. This chain uses TRBV7-8 with TRBJ2-3; D is unclear. V was trimmed by 4 bases and J by 3 bases, leaving 11 bases between them. The CDR3 is 14 residues long. Germline assignment: CDR1 SGHVS and CDR2 FQNEAQ. The CDR3 protein is CASSSAPWTDTQYF. CDR3 DNA sequence: TGTGCCAGCAGCTCGGCACCATGGACAGATACGCAGTATTTT.

A few counts support this clonotype. The rearrangement uses TRBV20-1 and TRBJ2-1; 7 bases are shared with TRBD2. V lost 4 bases to trimming and J lost 4 bases; unmatched junction nucleotides: 10. The CDR3 extends over 15 amino acids. Germline CDR1 reads DFQATT; CDR2 reads SNEGSKA (reference sequence). Here the CDR3 DNA reads TGCAGTGCTACCCACGGGCGGGAGCGGTACAATGAGCAGTTCTTC. Translation gives CSATHGRERYNEQFF.

This clonotype was observed a handful of times. This chain joins TRBV25-1 and TRBJ2-4; weak D call: TRBD1 (5 bases). In germline, CDR1 is MGHDK, CDR2 SYGVNS. The CDR3 extends over 14 amino acids. V lost 7 bases to trimming and J lost 1 base, with 11 bases between them. The CDR3 region has the DNA TGTGCCAGCAAAGGGGTTGGGGCCAAAAACATTCAGTACTTC. Its protein product is CASKGVGAKNIQYF.

This clonotype was recorded at least ten times. J is TRBJ1-6 and V is TRBV27; D possibly corresponds to TRBD1 (5 bases). V lost 1 base to trimming and J lost 5 bases, with 9 bases between them. CDR1 and CDR2 from the germline V gene are MNHEY and SMNVEV (reference sequence). The CDR3 loop spans 15 amino acids. The CDR3 coding sequence is TGTGCCAGCAGTTTATACGACAGTCATAATTCACCCCTCCACTTT. Translating it yields CASSLYDSHNSPLHF.

This chain joins TRBV4-2 and TRBJ2-3; possibly TRBD1 for D (6 bases). Trimming took 0 bases from V and 1 from J, leaving 11 bases between them. The length of the CDR3 is 16 residues. The germline V gene encodes CDR1 LGHNA and CDR2 YNFKEQ. Here the CDR3 reads CASSQDWTARTDTQYF. The CDR3 DNA sequence: TGTGCCAGCAGCCAAGACTGGACAGCCCGCACAGATACGCAGTATTTT.

V gene TRBV20-1 combines with J gene TRBJ1-4; TRBD1 matches 9 bases. The CDR3 extends over 13 amino acids. The germline V gene encodes CDR1 DFQATT and CDR2 SNEGSKA (reference sequence). V trimming: 5 bases; J trimming: 6 bases; junction bases outside the gene matches: 4. The CDR3 region has the DNA TGCAGTGCTCCGACAGGGGGTTATGAAAAACTGTTTTTT. Amino acid sequence: CSAPTGGYEKLFF.

Worth noting for this clonotype: An end of the junction does not agree with germline; a read error may underlie this. J is TRBJ2-5 and V is TRBV2; D might be TRBD2 (6 bases). Germline CDR1 is SNHLY and CDR2 is FYNNEI. The CDR3 has 12 amino acids. The CDR3 loop reads CSSTGDGETQYF. The CDR3 DNA reads as TGTTCCAGCACGGGGGATGGAGAGACCCAGTACTTC.

The chain joins TRBV4-3 to TRBJ2-1, with 11 bases that match TRBD2. Germline-derived CDR1 and CDR2 are LGHNA and YSLEER. This CDR3 is built from 19 residues. Trimming cost V 2 bases and J 4 bases; bases outside gene matches: 13. The CDR3 loop is CASSQLGEGSGRAYNEQFF. CDR3 nucleotide sequence: TGCGCCAGCAGCCAATTGGGGGAGGGTAGCGGGAGGGCGTACAATGAGCAGTTCTTC.